Each of the 21 T cell receptor beta chains below was sequenced from the same sample in a study of T cells in localized non-small cell lung cancer. Profiling relied on immunoSEQ multiplex PCR, and the TCRdb table lists in-frame clones only, not all of them. The data show approximately 21,000 clones, with roughly 90% seen just once and more than 25% held by the top ten. The sample here was peripheral blood mononuclear cells, taken before any cancer treatment. The source is a male donor aged 60 or older with stage II lung adenocarcinoma.

V and J are TRBV5-1 and TRBJ2-3; 13 bases map to TRBD2. The CDR3 contains 18 residues. After removal of 5 bases from V and 4 bases from J, the junction contained 13 bases not matched to a gene. The germline V gene has CDR1 SGHRS and CDR2 YFSETQ. CDR3: CASSPTVLAGGPPDTQYF. In DNA, the CDR3 is TGCGCCAGCAGTCCTACAGTACTAGCGGGAGGGCCGCCAGATACGCAGTATTTT. Filled out from reference TRBV5-1 and TRBJ2-3, the complete variable domain reads KAGVTQTPRYLIKTRGQQVTLSCSPISGHRSVSWYQQTPGQGLQFLFEYFSETQRNKGNFPGRFSGRQFSNSRSEMNVSTLELGDSALYLCASSPTVLAGGPPDTQYFGPGTRLTVL.

The chain carries TRBV13 and TRBJ2-7, with TRBD1 identical over 7 bases. Germline V gene sequence: CDR1 PRHDT, CDR2 FYEKMQ (reference sequence). CDR3 size: 16 residues. V lost 3 bases and J lost 2; bases outside the gene matches: 10. CDR3: CASSFRLLGGAYEQYF. DNA of the CDR3: TGTGCCAGCAGCTTCCGACTTTTAGGGGGCGCCTACGAGCAGTACTTC.

The chain combines TRBV5-1 with TRBJ2-7; D is possibly TRBD2 (6 bases). The germline V gene has CDR1 SGHRS and CDR2 YFSETQ. Deletions cut 4 bases from V and 0 bases from J, with 11 bases between. The CDR3 covers 14 residues. CDR3 residues: CASSGGLLSYEQYF. Written as DNA, the CDR3 is TGCGCCAGCAGCGGGGGACTCCTCTCCTACGAGCAGTACTTC.

This clone was recorded once. The same CDR3 also results from other DNA sequences found in this sample. This chain uses TRBV7-9 with TRBJ2-7; D is unresolved. The CDR3 is made up of 12 amino acids. Germline CDR1 SEHNR, CDR2 FQNEAQ (reference sequence). Trimming removed 2 bases at V and 2 bases at J, with 4 bases between. DNA of the CDR3: TGTGCCAGCAGCTTAACAACCTACGAGCAGTACTTC. Encoded protein: CASSLTTYEQYF.

The chain joins TRBV2 to TRBJ2-7, with 7 nucleotides matching TRBD2. There are 10 residues in the CDR3. The germline V gene has CDR1 SNHLY and CDR2 FYNNEI. Losses at the gene ends were 11 bases for V and 6 bases for J; bases not matched to a gene: 4. This CDR3 is CASGGGEQYF. Written as DNA, the CDR3 is TGTGCCTCTGGGGGGGGCGAGCAGTACTTC.

The V and J genes are TRBV5-1 and TRBJ2-5; 7 bases align to TRBD2. This CDR3 spans 14 amino acids. The junction had 3 bases not matched to a gene; V was cut back by 1 base and J by 3 bases. CDR1 and CDR2 (germline): SGHRS, YFSETQ. The DNA of the CDR3 is TGCGCCAGCAGCTTGACTAGCGCAGAAGAGACCCAGTACTTC. This encodes CASSLTSAEETQYF.

The CDR3 loop reads CASGQGSTAQETQYF. Written as DNA, the CDR3 is TGCGCCAGCGGACAGGGTTCAACCGCACAAGAGACCCAGTACTTC. This chain joins TRBV5-1 and TRBJ2-5, with 8 bases lining up with TRBD1. The CDR3 totals 15 residues. The V segment lost 7 bases and the J segment 2 bases; nucleotides outside the gene matches: 10. Germline assignment: CDR1 SGHRS and CDR2 YFSETQ. The complete variable domain, with remaining parts taken from reference TRBV5-1 and TRBJ2-5, reads KAGVTQTPRYLIKTRGQQVTLSCSPISGHRSVSWYQQTPGQGLQFLFEYFSETQRNKGNFPGRFSGRQFSNSRSEMNVSTLELGDSALYLCASGQGSTAQETQYFGPGTRLLVL.

V is TRBV5-6 and J is TRBJ2-5, with D hard to call. There are 13 residues in the CDR3. With 3 bases removed from V and 3 bases from J, the gap between germline ends came to 9 bases. Per germline, CDR1 SGHDT and CDR2 YYEEEE. CDR3 in DNA: TGTGCCAGCAGCTCCCTAAATAAAGAGACCCAGTACTTC. It codes for CASSSLNKETQYF.

This clone appeared a few times. This sequence joins TRBV20-1 and TRBJ1-1; the match to TRBD1 covers 9 bases. The CDR3 spans 11 residues. Germline V gene data show CDR1 as DFQATT and CDR2 as SNEGSKA (reference sequence). Trimming removed 3 bases from V and 10 bases from J; junction bases left unmatched: 3. The CDR3 is CSARAGQGAFF. The DNA for the CDR3 is TGCAGTGCTAGGGCGGGACAGGGAGCTTTCTTT.

The chain recombines TRBV9 with TRBJ2-2; D is undetermined. Germline assignment: CDR1 SGDLS and CDR2 YYNGEE. The V and J ends lost 4 bases and 5 bases respectively, with 9 bases between them. CDR3 length equals 13 residues. CDR3 sequence: CASSLRYTGELFF. As DNA, the CDR3 is TGTGCCAGCAGCCTAAGATATACCGGGGAGCTGTTTTTT.

This rearrangement joins TRBV15 to TRBJ1-3; TRBD1 might be the D (5 bases). The CDR3 sequence is 15 residues long. Between the trimmed V and J ends, which lost 5 bases and 0 bases, there was a span of 11 bases. Germline loops: CDR1 LNHNV, CDR2 YYDKDF (reference sequence). The CDR3 nucleotides are TGTGCCACCAGCGGCCGACAGAGCTCTGGAAACACCATATATTTT. Protein product: CATSGRQSSGNTIYF.

This clone was observed once. The rearrangement links TRBV6-5 to TRBJ2-2; D gene uncertain. Germline V gene sequence: CDR1 MNHEY, CDR2 SVGAGI. V lost 7 bases, J lost 2 bases, and 14 bases lay in between. This CDR3 is built from 15 residues. CDR3 amino acids: CASKPGWVNTGELFF. CDR3 in DNA: TGTGCCAGCAAACCCGGATGGGTAAACACCGGGGAGCTGTTTTTT.

This clone appeared a few times. This rearrangement joins TRBV7-9 to TRBJ1-5; TRBD1 might be the D (5 bases). V was pared by 5 bases and J by 5 bases, with 13 bases between. The CDR3 extends over 14 amino acids. The germline gives CDR1 SEHNR, CDR2 FQNEAQ (reference sequence). CDR3 in amino acids: CASSPTGAYQPQHF. The CDR3 DNA reads as TGTGCCAGCAGCCCTACAGGAGCGTATCAGCCCCAGCATTTT.

V gene TRBV4-2 combines with J gene TRBJ2-7, with 9 bases that match TRBD1. Germline assignment: CDR1 LGHNA and CDR2 YNFKEQ. There are 14 residues in the CDR3. Trimming took 1 base from V and 5 from J; bases not matched to a gene: 3. DNA for the CDR3: TGTGCCAGCAGCCAAGTGGACAGGGGCCACGAGCAGTACTTC. It translates to CASSQVDRGHEQYF.

V gene TRBV28 combines with J gene TRBJ1-5; no definite D call. V shed 5 bases and J shed 0 bases, with 2 bases lying between them. This CDR3 is 12 amino acids long. Germline assignment: CDR1 MDHEN and CDR2 SYDVKM. DNA of the CDR3: TGTGCCAGCAGTGTTAGCAATCAGCCCCAGCATTTT. Protein: CASSVSNQPQHF.

This chain connects TRBV5-1 to TRBJ1-1, with D unclear. The CDR3 is made up of 13 amino acids. V was shortened by 2 bases and J by 0 bases, with 5 bases between the two germline ends. Germline V gene lookup returns CDR1 SGHRS and CDR2 YFSETQ. The CDR3 DNA sequence: TGCGCCAGCAGCTTACTATTGAACACTGAAGCTTTCTTT. This gives the protein CASSLLLNTEAFF.

In this sample, this clone turned up a few times. The rearrangement links TRBV5-1 to TRBJ2-3; 7 bases are a match to TRBD2. V dropped 4 bases and J dropped 6; count of bases not matched to a gene: 5. Germline V gives CDR1 SGHRS, CDR2 YFSETQ. This CDR3 is 13 amino acids long. CDR3 residues: CASSRGVEDTQYF. The CDR3 region has the DNA TGCGCCAGCAGCCGGGGGGTTGAGGATACGCAGTATTTT. Full variable domain (remainder filled in from reference TRBV5-1 and TRBJ2-3): KAGVTQTPRYLIKTRGQQVTLSCSPISGHRSVSWYQQTPGQGLQFLFEYFSETQRNKGNFPGRFSGRQFSNSRSEMNVSTLELGDSALYLCASSRGVEDTQYFGPGTRLTVL.

This clone was seen only a few times. The chain employs TRBV19 and TRBJ2-7; 13 nucleotides line up with TRBD2. Trimming removed 5 bases from V and 7 bases from J; junction bases left unmatched: 5. The germline CDR1 and CDR2 sequences are LNHDA and SQIVND (reference sequence). The CDR3 is 14 residues long. CDR3 amino acids: CASSSGTSGTEQYF. The CDR3 DNA reads TGTGCCAGTAGTTCCGGGACTAGCGGGACTGAGCAGTACTTC. Based on the CDR3 plus reference TRBV19 and TRBJ2-7, the full variable domain is DGGITQSPKYLFRKEGQNVTLSCEQNLNHDAMYWYRQDPGQGLRLIYYSQIVNDFQKGDIAEGYSVSREKKESFPLTVTSAQKNPTAFYLCASSSGTSGTEQYFGPGTRLTVT.

CDR3 DNA sequence: TGTGCCAGCAGTTTGGGCCACCGATACGAGCAGTACTTC. It specifies CASSLGHRYEQYF. The chain carries TRBV27 and TRBJ2-7; D gene unclear. Germline V gives CDR1 MNHEY, CDR2 SMNVEV (reference sequence). The V end lost 3 bases, the J end lost 4 bases, and 10 bases lay between the germline ends. There are 13 residues in the CDR3.

The V and J genes are TRBV5-8 and TRBJ1-3, with no clear D. Germline V lookup: CDR1 SGHTS, CDR2 YDEGEE. The V end lost 2 bases, the J end lost 7 bases, and 7 bases lay between the germline ends. The CDR3 is 12 residues long. CDR3 protein: CASSLRGNTIYF. The CDR3 DNA is TGTGCCAGCAGCTTACGTGGGAACACCATATATTTT. The complete variable domain, with remaining parts taken from reference TRBV5-8 and TRBJ1-3, reads EAGVTQSPTHLIKTRGQQATLRCSPISGHTSVYWYQQALGLGLQFLLWYDEGEERNRGNFPPRFSGRQFPNYSSELNVNALELEDSALYLCASSLRGNTIYFGEGSWLTVV.

The chain carries TRBV6-5 and TRBJ2-7, with D uncertain. Germline loops: CDR1 MNHEY, CDR2 SVGAGI. The CDR3 loop spans 15 amino acids. Trimming removed 2 bases from V and 8 bases from J, with 19 bases in between. CDR3 DNA: TGTGCCAGCAGTTACCGCCAAGCCTTGTGGGTACAGCAGTACTTC. This encodes CASSYRQALWVQQYF.